This TCR beta chain comes out of a study of T-cell reconstitution after alpha-beta-depleted transplantation in children. Regarding the study as a whole: Among T cells one year after transplant, newly produced cells accounted for most counts and diversity. In patients about two months after transplant, alpha-beta T cells reportedly arose from several hundred expanded graft clones. For some patients, TCRbeta diversity was high at day 60 because of recipient T cells and thymic progenitors that survived.

A TCRbeta library incorporating unique molecular identifiers was prepared. Using its own MiXCR run on the PCR reads, TCRdb lists one record per CDR3 protein. This table holds approximately 650,000 distinct CDR3 sequences, about an eighth found once. This clonotype has a count of ten or more. What it recognizes is unknown. This sequence originates from a girl aged 2-10 years with congenital amegakaryocytic thrombocytopenia, due to receive a stem cell transplant. Sequenced here: PBMCs, sampled before TCRalphabeta/CD19-depleted stem cell transplant.

The CDR3 spells CASSPTTGLGNTIYF. In DNA form, the CDR3 reads TGTGCCAGCAGCCCTACTACAGGGTTAGGAAACACCATATATTTT. This chain joins TRBV7-2 and TRBJ1-3; TRBD1 is a possible D gene (6 bases). Per germline, CDR1 SGHTA and CDR2 FQGNSA. Trimming removed 5 bases at V and 4 bases at J, with 15 bases between. The CDR3 contains 15 residues. The full variable domain, rest sourced from reference TRBV7-2 and TRBJ1-3, is GAGVSQSPSNKVTEKGKDVELRCDPISGHTALYWYRQSLGQGLEFLIYFQGNSAPDKSGLPSDRFSAERTGGSVSTLTIQRTQQEDSAVYLCASSPTTGLGNTIYFGEGSWLTVV.